A single sample is the source of the 27 T cell receptor beta chains below, sequenced in a study of T cell repertoires in cytomegalovirus infection. TCRdb processed the reads anew with MiXCR; each CDR3 protein has one entry. The table records around 120,000 distinct CDR3 sequences, approximately 8.8% of them present only once. Specimen: PBMCs. The origin of the receptors is a human donor in good health (CMV status not recorded). Some clones in this sample may be carry-over from other donors' samples.

This clonotype was recorded at least ten times. The chain couples TRBV5-6 to TRBJ2-1; 11 bases fit TRBD2. The V segment lost 2 bases and the J segment 9 bases; nucleotides outside the gene matches: 4. The V gene's germline CDR1 is SGHDT and CDR2 YYEEEE. The length of the CDR3 is 14 residues. This CDR3 reads CASSFSGGAGEQFF. CDR3 sequence (DNA): TGTGCCAGCAGCTTTAGCGGGGGGGCCGGTGAGCAGTTCTTC.

The V call is TRBV3-1, the J call TRBJ2-7; 16 bases align to TRBD2. Germline V gene data show CDR1 as LGHDT and CDR2 as YNNKEL (reference sequence). The V segment lost 0 bases and the J segment 7 bases; nucleotides outside the gene matches: 9. CDR3 size: 18 residues. This CDR3 reads CASSQEGLAGGRFEEQYF. In DNA, the CDR3 is TGTGCCAGCAGCCAAGAGGGACTAGCGGGGGGGCGCTTCGAGGAGCAGTACTTC.

The V call is TRBV20-1, the J call TRBJ2-5; 8 bases are a match to TRBD2. The CDR3 totals 14 residues. V trimming: 4 bases; J trimming: 2 bases; junction bases outside the gene matches: 6. Looked up from germline, CDR1 is DFQATT and CDR2 is SNEGSKA (reference sequence). The chain's CDR3 is CSANNAGGQETQYF. In DNA form, the CDR3 reads TGCAGTGCTAACAACGCGGGGGGACAAGAGACCCAGTACTTC.

This clonotype was counted ten times or more. CDR3 sequence reads: CASTSTGPNYGYTF. CDR3 coding DNA: TGTGCCAGCACCTCGACAGGGCCTAACTATGGCTACACCTTC. The chain joins TRBV2 to TRBJ1-2, with 7 nucleotides matching TRBD1. This CDR3 region has 14 residues. CDR1 SNHLY and CDR2 FYNNEI come from the germline V gene. V lost 7 bases and J lost 0; bases outside the gene matches: 5.

This clonotype was seen many times. The rearrangement links TRBV5-6 to TRBJ2-7, with TRBD1 as a possible D gene (6 bases). This CDR3 contains 15 residues. Trimming pared 5 bases from V and 3 bases from J, leaving 18 bases between. Germline lookup yields CDR1 SGHDT and CDR2 YYEEEE. The CDR3 nucleotides read TGTGCCAGCAGACCCGGGACACAAAAAAGCTACGAGCAGTACTTC. Translation: CASRPGTQKSYEQYF. The whole variable domain, filled in from reference TRBV5-6 and TRBJ2-7, reads DAGVTQSPTHLIKTRGQQVTLRCSPKSGHDTVSWYQQALGQGPQFIFQYYEEEERQRGNFPDRFSGHQFPNYSSELNVNALLLGDSALYLCASRPGTQKSYEQYFGPGTRLTVT.

In this sample, this clonotype turned up many times. The chain combines TRBV5-4 with TRBJ1-2; the D is unclear. This CDR3 comprises 13 residues. CDR1 and CDR2 from the germline V gene are SGHNT and YYREEE (reference sequence). V lost 4 bases to trimming and J lost 6 bases, with 13 bases between them. The CDR3 here is CASSASGVHGYTF. CDR3 bases: TGTGCCAGCAGCGCTAGTGGGGTCCATGGCTACACCTTC.

This clonotype was picked up many times. The chain couples TRBV7-9 to TRBJ2-5, with a weak D call TRBD1 (5 bases). The germline CDR1 and CDR2 sequences are SEHNR and FQNEAQ (reference sequence). This CDR3 contains 16 residues. V lost 0 bases, J lost 2 bases, and 13 bases lay in between. DNA for the CDR3: TGTGCCAGCAGCTTAGCGACCCGAGACAGTCAAGAGACCCAGTACTTC. Its translation: CASSLATRDSQETQYF. The variable domain in full, completed from reference TRBV7-9 and TRBJ2-5, reads DTGVSQNPRHKITKRGQNVTFRCDPISEHNRLYWYRQTLGQGPEFLTYFQNEAQLEKSRLLSDRFSAERPKGSFSTLEIQRTEQGDSAMYLCASSLATRDSQETQYFGPGTRLLVL.

This clonotype was detected a few times. The chain recombines TRBV29-1 with TRBJ2-1; TRBD1 matches at 9 bases. The CDR3 length is 15 residues. Trimming removed 5 bases from V and 8 bases from J; junction bases left unmatched: 13. The germline gives CDR1 SQVTM, CDR2 ANQGSEA. Here the CDR3 reads CSVLGGDRVGDEQFF. In DNA form, the CDR3 reads TGCAGCGTTTTAGGGGGGGACAGGGTGGGCGATGAGCAGTTCTTC.

This clonotype was counted at least ten times. The chain carries TRBV27 and TRBJ2-1; TRBD2 matches 9 bases. V was clipped by 3 bases and J by 3 bases; unmatched bases: 12. This CDR3 has 18 residues. The V gene's germline CDR1 is MNHEY and CDR2 SMNVEV (reference sequence). The CDR3 DNA reads as TGTGCCAGCAGTTTTAGGCCTAGCGGGGCGTATCTCTACAATGAGCAGTTCTTC. The encoded protein is CASSFRPSGAYLYNEQFF.

The chain is built from TRBV4-1 and TRBJ1-2, with TRBD1 identical over 9 bases. V shed 4 bases and J 6 bases; nucleotides not matched to a gene: 9. Germline CDR1 reads MGHRA; CDR2 reads YSYEKL. The CDR3 is 15 amino acids. CDR3 region: CASSPPGQGRNGYTF. In DNA form, the CDR3 reads TGCGCCAGCAGCCCACCGGGACAGGGCCGGAATGGCTACACCTTC.

This clonotype was recorded many times. The chain employs TRBV6-5 and TRBJ2-1; 9 bases line up with TRBD2. J gave up 7 bases and V 5 bases, and 12 bases lay outside the gene matches. The CDR3 extends over 16 amino acids. Germline V gives CDR1 MNHEY, CDR2 SVGAGI. The CDR3 DNA follows: TGTGCCAGCAGTCCGGGAAGGCGGGGGGGCCAGAATGAGCAGTTCTTC. Its translation: CASSPGRRGGQNEQFF.

This clonotype has at least ten counts. V usage is TRBV5-6 and J usage is TRBJ1-2; TRBD1 agrees at 7 bases. The J segment lost 7 bases and the V segment lost 3 bases, leaving 12 bases of the junction unmatched. The CDR3 totals 15 residues. CDR1 and CDR2 from the germline V gene are SGHDT and YYEEEE. In DNA, the CDR3 is TGTGCCAGCAGCTCGATGGACAGGTTTGTGGGTGGCTACACCTTC. It is translated as CASSSMDRFVGGYTF.

This clonotype was recorded at least ten times. In nucleotides, the CDR3 is TGTGCCAGCAGCAAAAGGGTGGACACTGAAGCTTTCTTT. Residues: CASSKRVDTEAFF. J is TRBJ1-1 and V is TRBV7-2; D gene uncertain. The V gene lost 5 bases and the J gene lost 3 bases, with 10 bases spanning the gap. The CDR3 contains 13 residues. From germline, CDR1 is SGHTA and CDR2 FQGNSA.

This clonotype was seen ten or more times. The chain joins TRBV7-8 to TRBJ2-1; TRBD1 matches at 7 bases. Losses at the gene ends were 4 bases for V and 2 bases for J; bases not matched to a gene: 14. CDR3 length: 18 amino acids. Germline V lookup: CDR1 SGHVS, CDR2 FQNEAQ. This CDR3 reads CASSSIPGQIVAYNEQFF. CDR3 DNA: TGTGCCAGCAGCTCGATTCCGGGACAGATTGTTGCCTACAATGAGCAGTTCTTC.

This clonotype was counted many times. The chain joins TRBV5-1 to TRBJ2-5; D remains unclear. The CDR3 covers 14 residues. The V end was cut by 1 base, the J end by 2 bases, with 9 bases between. In germline, CDR1 is SGHRS, CDR2 YFSETQ. CDR3 amino acids: CASSLSVSQETQYF. In DNA form, the CDR3 reads TGCGCCAGCAGCTTGTCCGTCAGTCAAGAGACCCAGTACTTC.

This clonotype was counted only a few times. In nucleotides, the CDR3 is TGTGCCAGCAGTTTGACAGATTCATCCTTATTTTTT. Translated, it gives CASSLTDSSLFF. This chain links TRBV28 with TRBJ1-4, with D possibly matching TRBD1 (5 bases). Germline V CDR1 and CDR2: MDHEN, SYDVKM. Between the trimmed V and J ends, which lost 3 bases and 17 bases, there was a span of 16 bases. There are 12 residues in the CDR3. Supplemented by reference TRBV28 and TRBJ1-4, the full variable domain reads DVKVTQSSRYLVKRTGEKVFLECVQDMDHENMFWYRQDPGLGLRLIYFSYDVKMKEKGDIPEGYSVSREKKERFSLILESASTNQTSMYLCASSLTDSSLFFGSGTQLSVL.

The chain links TRBV24-1 to TRBJ1-1, with a weak D call TRBD1 (5 bases). Germline CDR1 reads KGHDR; CDR2 reads SFDVKD. V was pared by 7 bases and J by 4 bases, with 15 bases between. CDR3 size: 14 residues. In DNA form, the CDR3 reads TGTGCCACCAGGACGTCGGGGGGGGGCACTGAAGCTTTCTTT. It yields the protein CATRTSGGGTEAFF.

The table lists this clonotype with many counts. The chain couples TRBV7-6 to TRBJ2-5; no clear D. The CDR3 covers 13 residues. V lost 3 bases and J lost 2, with 7 bases in between. Germline V gene lookup returns CDR1 SGHVS and CDR2 FNYEAQ. The CDR3 nucleotides read TGTGCCAGCAGCTTTGGCAGGCAAGAGACCCAGTACTTC. Its translation is CASSFGRQETQYF.

This clonotype was counted ten times or more. The genes are TRBV6-6 and TRBJ2-3; D is ambiguous. CDR1 and CDR2 from the germline V gene are MNHNY and SVGAGI (reference sequence). The CDR3 spans 14 residues. Deletions cut 4 bases from V and 2 bases from J, with 10 bases between. This CDR3 reads CASSSVSPTDTQYF. The CDR3 DNA follows: TGTGCCAGCAGTTCGGTCTCACCCACAGATACGCAGTATTTT.

This clonotype was seen more than once but under ten times. This sequence joins TRBV5-6 and TRBJ1-1; D is undetermined. Trimming cost V 0 bases and J 1 base, with 7 bases left between them. CDR3 size: 14 residues. Germline lookup yields CDR1 SGHDT and CDR2 YYEEEE. In nucleotides, the CDR3 is TGTGCCAGCAGCTTGGGGGAAAAGAACACTGAAGCTTTCTTT. Its translation is CASSLGEKNTEAFF. The whole variable domain, remainder taken from reference TRBV5-6 and TRBJ1-1, is DAGVTQSPTHLIKTRGQQVTLRCSPKSGHDTVSWYQQALGQGPQFIFQYYEEEERQRGNFPDRFSGHQFPNYSSELNVNALLLGDSALYLCASSLGEKNTEAFFGQGTRLTVV.

This clonotype came up many times. This chain joins TRBV29-1 and TRBJ1-1; no clear D. V was pared by 6 bases and J by 1 base, with 9 bases between. This CDR3 has 12 residues. Germline lookup yields CDR1 SQVTM and CDR2 ANQGSEA. CDR3: CSVGGSNTEAFF. CDR3 in DNA: TGCAGCGTGGGAGGGTCGAACACTGAAGCTTTCTTT. The full variable domain, its missing parts supplied by reference TRBV29-1 and TRBJ1-1, is SAVISQKPSRDICQRGTSLTIQCQVDSQVTMMFWYRQQPGQSLTLIATANQGSEATYESGFVIDKFPISRPNLTFSTLTVSNMSPEDSSIYLCSVGGSNTEAFFGQGTRLTVV.

This clonotype was detected only a few times. This sequence joins TRBV4-1 and TRBJ2-1; 7 positions match TRBD2. The J segment lost 0 bases and the V segment lost 1 base, leaving 6 bases of the junction unmatched. This CDR3 has 17 residues. Germline CDR1 is MGHRA and CDR2 is YSYEKL. The CDR3 is CASSQGGGGDSYNEQFF. In DNA, the CDR3 is TGCGCCAGCAGCCAAGGGGGGGGGGGGGACTCCTACAATGAGCAGTTCTTC.

This clonotype was observed at least ten times. The chain employs TRBV7-8 and TRBJ2-7, with 9 bases fitting TRBD2. This CDR3 has 16 amino acids. Germline CDR1 and CDR2: SGHVS and FQNEAQ. Trimming cost V 5 bases and J 0 bases; bases outside gene matches: 8. The DNA for the CDR3 is TGTGCCAGCAGCACCAGTAGCGGGGGCCTCTCCTACGAGCAGTACTTC. This gives the protein CASSTSSGGLSYEQYF.

In this sample, this clonotype turned up many times. The chain's CDR3 is CASSRDSPKLFF. The CDR3 coding sequence is TGTGCCAGCAGCCGGGACAGCCCAAAACTGTTTTTT. The V gene is TRBV7-9, the J gene TRBJ1-4; 7 bases fit TRBD1. The CDR3 is made up of 12 amino acids. V dropped 5 bases and J dropped 10; count of bases not matched to a gene: 4. The V gene's germline CDR1 is SEHNR and CDR2 FQNEAQ (reference sequence).

Here the CDR3 reads CASSPSGGTTDTQYF. CDR3 nucleotides: TGTGCCAGCAGCCCTAGCGGGGGGACCACAGATACGCAGTATTTT. The chain joins TRBV7-9 to TRBJ2-3; TRBD2 aligns across 11 bases. V was clipped by 5 bases and J by 2 bases; unmatched bases: 3. The CDR3 runs to 15 residues. CDR1 is SEHNR and CDR2 is FQNEAQ in the germline V gene (reference sequence).

In this sample, this clonotype turned up many times. J is TRBJ1-5 and V is TRBV7-9, with 9 bases identical to TRBD1. CDR3 length equals 16 residues. The V gene end was trimmed by 1 base and the J gene end by 3 bases; junction bases not matched to a gene: 4. From germline, CDR1 is SEHNR and CDR2 FQNEAQ (reference sequence). The CDR3 region is CASSLGTGDTNQPQHF. CDR3 coding DNA: TGTGCCAGCAGCTTAGGGACAGGGGATACCAATCAGCCCCAGCATTTT.

There are many counts of this clonotype. CDR3 protein: CASRDPSGGADTQYF. CDR3 nucleotides: TGTGCCAGCAGAGACCCTAGCGGGGGTGCAGATACGCAGTATTTT. This chain links TRBV28 with TRBJ2-3; 10 bases fit TRBD2. Trimming at V came to 6 bases and at J to 4 bases, leaving 7 bases not matched to a gene. The CDR3 runs 15 residues. The V gene's germline CDR1 is MDHEN and CDR2 SYDVKM.